Listed here is a single TCR beta chain. The CDR3 contains 13 residues. CDR1 SQVTM and CDR2 ANQGSEA come from the germline V gene. The V end lost 6 bases, the J end lost 10 bases, and 21 bases lay between the germline ends. Authors' analysis steps: Reference gene primer amplification in the assay estimated nucleated cell counts. Measured with immunoSEQ multiplex PCR; TCRdb has only the in-frame clones, and not every one. That table gives V, J and clone size, and the DNA gave D and trimming. Of around 480,000 clones in the sample, approximately 90% were seen once. The sample comes from a study of blood T cell repertoires in COVID-19. The wider study: T cells, B-cell-depleted T cells, or PBMCs supplied cDNA or gDNA.

Sequencing was done on a sample of peripheral blood. The V and J genes are TRBV29-1 and TRBJ1-1; D unresolved. The receptor was isolated from a woman between 45 and 60 years old with COVID-19, enrolled during active disease. CDR3 bases: TGCAGCGTAACTCCGCTAGAGCGGGAGGGAGCTTTCTTT. It yields the protein CSVTPLEREGAFF.